A single TCR beta chain is shown here with its context. As yet, its antigen is unknown. One end of the junction fails to match germline, which may point to a read error. The data were taken from a study of T-cell reconstitution after alpha-beta-depleted transplantation in children. Study findings and constraints: One year post-transplant, T-cell counts and diversity were largely derived from T cells produced anew. Day-60 TCRbeta diversity that was high in some patients was derived from surviving recipient T cells and thymic progenitors. Approximately two months post-transplant, alpha-beta T cells reportedly originated from several hundred expanded graft clones.

Unique molecular identifiers tagged the TCRbeta library. TCRdb re-called the PCR reads with MiXCR, one entry per CDR3 protein. Among about 580,000 distinct CDR3 sequences listed, approximately 22% were seen once. The material was PBMCs, mostly from graft donor cells, obtained 360 days after TCRalphabeta/CD19-depleted stem cell transplant. The TCR was taken from a boy in the first two years of life who had a stem cell transplant for acute myeloid leukemia, so the T cells may come from the graft donor.

The CDR3 protein is CTSSFIQPRQKAYNEQFF. CDR3 nucleotide sequence: TGTACCAGCAGTTTTATTCAGCCGAGACAGAAGGCGTACAATGAGCAGTTCTTC. This rearrangement joins TRBV12-3 or TRBV12-4 to TRBJ2-1; the D gene is possibly TRBD1 (5 bases). The CDR3 sequence is 18 residues long.